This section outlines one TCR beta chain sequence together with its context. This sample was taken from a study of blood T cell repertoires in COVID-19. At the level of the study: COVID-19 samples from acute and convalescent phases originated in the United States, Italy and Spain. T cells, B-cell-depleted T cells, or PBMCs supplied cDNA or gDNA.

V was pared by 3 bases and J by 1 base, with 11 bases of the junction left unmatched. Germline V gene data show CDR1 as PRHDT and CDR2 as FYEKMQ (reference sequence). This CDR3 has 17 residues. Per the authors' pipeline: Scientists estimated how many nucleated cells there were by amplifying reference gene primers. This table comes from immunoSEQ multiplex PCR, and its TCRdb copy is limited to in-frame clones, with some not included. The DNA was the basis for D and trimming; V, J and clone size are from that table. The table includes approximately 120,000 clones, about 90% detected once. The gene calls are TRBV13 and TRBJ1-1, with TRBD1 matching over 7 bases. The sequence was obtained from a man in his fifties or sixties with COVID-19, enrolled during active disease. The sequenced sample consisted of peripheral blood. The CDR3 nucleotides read TGTGCCAGCAGCTTGAGTTACAGGGGTACCAGGAACACTGAAGCTTTCTTT. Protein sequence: CASSLSYRGTRNTEAFF.